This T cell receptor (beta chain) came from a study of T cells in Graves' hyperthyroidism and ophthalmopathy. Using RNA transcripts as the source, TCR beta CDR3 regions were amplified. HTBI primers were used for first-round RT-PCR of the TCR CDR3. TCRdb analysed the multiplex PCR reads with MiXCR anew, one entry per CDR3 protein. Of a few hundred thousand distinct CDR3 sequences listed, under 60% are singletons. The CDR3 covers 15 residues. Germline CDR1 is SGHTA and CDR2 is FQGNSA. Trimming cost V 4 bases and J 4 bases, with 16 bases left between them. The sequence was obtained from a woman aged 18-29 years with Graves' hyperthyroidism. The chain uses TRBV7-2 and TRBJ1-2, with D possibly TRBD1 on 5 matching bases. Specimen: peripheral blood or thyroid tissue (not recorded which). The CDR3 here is CASSYRVGGGYGYTF. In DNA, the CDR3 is TGTGCCAGCAGCTATAGGGTGGGCGGGGGCTATGGCTACACCTTC. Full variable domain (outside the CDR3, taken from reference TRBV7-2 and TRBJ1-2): GAGVSQSPSNKVTEKGKDVELRCDPISGHTALYWYRQSLGQGLEFLIYFQGNSAPDKSGLPSDRFSAERTGGSVSTLTIQRTQQEDSAVYLCASSYRVGGGYGYTFGSGTRLTVV.